This T cell receptor beta chain was documented in a study of T cells in women clearing cervical HPV infection. Points from the study as a whole: Richness plus V gene abundances separated cases from controls with AUC 0.65 to 0.85. Each sample's T-cell count was unknown, possibly confounding richness. CIN3+ cases had significantly higher TCR richness than controls; evenness did not differ.

The table came from immunoSEQ multiplex PCR; TCRdb's copy has only in-frame clones and leaves some out. The table lists some 40,000 clones. Regarding this clone: Its antigen remains unidentified. Read sequence stops 3 residues before the CDR3 end, and the germline J gene provides the missing end.

This CDR3 is 16 amino acids long. CDR1 and CDR2 (germline): LNHDA, SQIVND (reference sequence). The chain has TRBV19 and TRBJ1-4; possibly TRBD1 for D (6 bases). The sequenced sample was blood buffy coat. The clonotype comes from a woman between 18 and 69 years old with a cervical HPV16 infection that either progressed to CIN3+ or cleared (not recorded which). The sequenced part of the CDR3 DNA is TGTGCCAGTAGTGGCGACAGGTCCGCTGGGGCCAACGTA. Translated, it gives CASSGDRSAGANV. The whole CDR3 sequence is CASSGDRSAGANVLFF.